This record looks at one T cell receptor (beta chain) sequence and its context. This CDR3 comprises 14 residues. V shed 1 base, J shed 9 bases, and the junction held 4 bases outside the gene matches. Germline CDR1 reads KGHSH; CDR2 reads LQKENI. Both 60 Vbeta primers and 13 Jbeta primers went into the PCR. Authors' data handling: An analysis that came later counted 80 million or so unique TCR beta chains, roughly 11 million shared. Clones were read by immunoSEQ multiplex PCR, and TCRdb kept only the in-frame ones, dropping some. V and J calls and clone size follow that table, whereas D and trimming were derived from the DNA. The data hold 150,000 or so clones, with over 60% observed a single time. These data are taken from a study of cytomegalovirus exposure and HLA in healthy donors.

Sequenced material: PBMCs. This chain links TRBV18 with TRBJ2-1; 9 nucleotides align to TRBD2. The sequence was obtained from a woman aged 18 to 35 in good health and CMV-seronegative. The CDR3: CASSPQRGEAEQFF. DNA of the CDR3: TGTGCCAGCTCACCACAGCGGGGGGAAGCTGAGCAGTTCTTC.